This TCR beta chain was observed in a study of OX40 agonist ivuxolimab in advanced cancers. Study as a whole: At doses from 0.01 to 10 mg/kg, patients were given intravenous ivuxolimab every 2 weeks. General study results and limits: People who partly responded at 0.1-3.0 mg/kg had some of the least clonal expansion seen. At 0.1 to 3.0 mg/kg and by week 6, clonal expansion occurred in CD4+ and CD8+ blood T cells.

There are 12 residues in the CDR3. The trim removed 2 bases at V and 10 bases at J, leaving 4 bases unmatched. Germline V lookup: CDR1 GTSNPN, CDR2 SVGIG (reference sequence). Only in-frame clones appear in the TCRdb table, and some are missing; sequencing was by immunoSEQ multiplex PCR. Among some 9,000 clones listed, about 90% were seen once. Worth noting for this clone: What it binds is unknown.

The chain joins TRBV30 to TRBJ2-3; 9 positions match TRBD2. The material was CD4+ or CD8+ T cells sorted from blood, obtained in a trial of the OX40 agonist ivuxolimab. This TCR derives from an adult with an advanced solid tumor such as melanoma, head and neck, liver or kidney cancer. The CDR3 sequence: CAWSRTSEAQYF. The CDR3 DNA reads as TGTGCCTGGAGTCGGACTAGCGAGGCGCAGTATTTT. The whole variable domain, filled in from reference TRBV30 and TRBJ2-3, reads SQTIHQWPATLVQPVGSPLSLECTVEGTSNPNLYWYRQAAGRGLQLLFYSVGIGQISSEVPQNLSASRPQDRQFILSSKKLLLSDSGFYLCAWSRTSEAQYFGPGTRLTVL.